One T cell receptor (beta chain) is described in this entry. The sample comes from a study of blood T cell repertoires in COVID-19. Study summary: Spain, Italy and the United States supplied samples that represented acute and convalescent COVID-19. PBMCs, B-cell-depleted T cells, or T cells provided the cDNA or gDNA that made up the material.

Sequencing used immunoSEQ multiplex PCR; TCRdb keeps in-frame clones, though not all of them. The sample lists 140,000 to 150,000 clones, about four fifths occurring once. CDR3 length: 15 residues. In germline, CDR1 is SEHNR, CDR2 FQNEAQ (reference sequence). Trimming stripped 1 base from V and 4 bases from J, with 13 bases between. The TCR sequence derives from a human donor in a cohort sampled during active COVID-19. V and J are TRBV7-9 and TRBJ1-2; TRBD1 might be the D (5 bases). Material for sequencing was peripheral blood. CDR3 bases: TGTGCCAGCAGCTTAGAGGTTCCAGGGATCTATGGCTACACCTTC. As protein: CASSLEVPGIYGYTF.